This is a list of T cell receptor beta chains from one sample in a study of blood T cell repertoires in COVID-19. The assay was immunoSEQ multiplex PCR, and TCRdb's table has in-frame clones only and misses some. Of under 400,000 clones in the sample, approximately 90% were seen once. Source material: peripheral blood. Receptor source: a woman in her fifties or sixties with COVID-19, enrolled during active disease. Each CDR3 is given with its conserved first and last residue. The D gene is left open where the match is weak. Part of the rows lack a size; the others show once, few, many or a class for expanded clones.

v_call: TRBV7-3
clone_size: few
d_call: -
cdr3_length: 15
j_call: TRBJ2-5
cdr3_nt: TGTGCCAGCAGCTTAACAGGGGGGGCAAAAGAGACCCAGTACTTC
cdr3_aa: CASSLTGGAKETQYF

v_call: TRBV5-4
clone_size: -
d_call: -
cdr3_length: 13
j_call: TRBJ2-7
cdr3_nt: TGTGCCAGCAGCTTTGGCAGGAACGACGAGCAGTACTTC
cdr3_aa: CASSFGRNDEQYF

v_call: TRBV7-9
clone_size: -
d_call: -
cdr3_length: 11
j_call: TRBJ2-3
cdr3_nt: TGTGCCAGCAGCTTCCGGGATACGCAGTATTTT
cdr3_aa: CASSFRDTQYF

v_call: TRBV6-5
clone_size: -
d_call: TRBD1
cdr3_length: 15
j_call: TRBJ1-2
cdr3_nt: TGTGCCAGCAGTTCACCGCGGGACAGGCATTATGGCTACACCTTC
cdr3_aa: CASSSPRDRHYGYTF

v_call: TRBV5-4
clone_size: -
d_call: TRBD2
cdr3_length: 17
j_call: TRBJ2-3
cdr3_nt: TGTGCCAGCAGCTATGGCTCCGGGACTAGCGTTACAGATACGCAGTATTTT
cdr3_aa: CASSYGSGTSVTDTQYF

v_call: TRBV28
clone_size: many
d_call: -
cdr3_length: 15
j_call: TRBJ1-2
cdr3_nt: TGTGCCAGCAGTTTTAGTGGGGGACTCTCCTATGGCTACACCTTC
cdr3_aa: CASSFSGGLSYGYTF

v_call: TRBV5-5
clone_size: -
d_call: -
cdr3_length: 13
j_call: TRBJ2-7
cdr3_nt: TGTGCCAGCAGCTTGGATACGGGCTACGAGCAGTACTTC
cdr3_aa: CASSLDTGYEQYF

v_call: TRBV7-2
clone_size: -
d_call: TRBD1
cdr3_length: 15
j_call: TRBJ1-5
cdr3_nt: TGTGCCAGCAGCGAATCGGGACAGGGGAATCAGCCCCAGCATTTT
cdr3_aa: CASSESGQGNQPQHF

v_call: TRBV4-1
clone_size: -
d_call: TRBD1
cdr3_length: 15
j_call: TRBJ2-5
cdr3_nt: TGCGCCAGCAGCCTCCACGGGACAGGCCAAGAGACCCAGTACTTC
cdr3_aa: CASSLHGTGQETQYF

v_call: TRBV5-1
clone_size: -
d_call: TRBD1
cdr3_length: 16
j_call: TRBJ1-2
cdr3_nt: TGCGCCAGCAGCTTGCGACCTTCGGAGGGGGCCCATGGCTACACCTTC
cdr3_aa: CASSLRPSEGAHGYTF

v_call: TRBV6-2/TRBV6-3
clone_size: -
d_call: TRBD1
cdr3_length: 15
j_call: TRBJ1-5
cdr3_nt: TGTGCCAGCAGTACGACAGGGACGGGCAATCAGCCCCAGCATTTT
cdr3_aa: CASSTTGTGNQPQHF

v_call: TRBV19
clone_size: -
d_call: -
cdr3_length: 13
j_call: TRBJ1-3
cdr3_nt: TGTGCCAGTAGAGCCCAGGGAGGAAACACCATATATTTT
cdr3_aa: CASRAQGGNTIYF

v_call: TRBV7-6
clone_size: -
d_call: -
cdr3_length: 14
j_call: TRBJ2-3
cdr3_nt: TGTGCCAGCAGCTTAGTGGGAGGCACAGATACGCAGTATTTT
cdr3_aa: CASSLVGGTDTQYF

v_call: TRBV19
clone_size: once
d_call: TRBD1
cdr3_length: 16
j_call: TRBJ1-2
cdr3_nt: TGTGCCAGTAGTCCGTCGACAGGGGCCCCGTCTAATGGCTACACCTTC
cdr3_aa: CASSPSTGAPSNGYTF

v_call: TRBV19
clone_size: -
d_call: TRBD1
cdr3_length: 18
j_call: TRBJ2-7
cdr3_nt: TGTGCCAGTAGTGGGACCCCCTCGGACAGGGCGAGGGCCTACGAGCAGTACTTC
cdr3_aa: CASSGTPSDRARAYEQYF

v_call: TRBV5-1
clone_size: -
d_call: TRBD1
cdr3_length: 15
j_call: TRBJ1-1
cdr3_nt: TGCGCCAGCAGCTTACTGACAGGGAAGAACACTGAAGCTTTCTTT
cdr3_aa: CASSLLTGKNTEAFF

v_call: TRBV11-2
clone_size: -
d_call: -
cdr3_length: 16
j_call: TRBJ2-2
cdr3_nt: TGTGCCAGCAGCTCGCAAACCCGCACTAGCACCGGGGAGCTGTTTTTT
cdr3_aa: CASSSQTRTSTGELFF

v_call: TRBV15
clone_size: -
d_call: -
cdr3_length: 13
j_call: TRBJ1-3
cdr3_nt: TGTGCCACCAGCAGAGACGCGGGGAACACCATATATTTT
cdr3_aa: CATSRDAGNTIYF

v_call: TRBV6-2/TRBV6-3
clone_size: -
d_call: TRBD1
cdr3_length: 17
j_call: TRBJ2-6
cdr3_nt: TGTGCCAGCAGTACGCAGGGGGCTCGCTCTGGGGCCAACGTCCTGACTTTC
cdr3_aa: CASSTQGARSGANVLTF

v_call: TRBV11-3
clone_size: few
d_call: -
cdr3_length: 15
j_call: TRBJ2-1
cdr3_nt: TGTGCCAGCAGCTTAGATGATACTCTAACTAATGAGCAGTTCTTC
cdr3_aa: CASSLDDTLTNEQFF

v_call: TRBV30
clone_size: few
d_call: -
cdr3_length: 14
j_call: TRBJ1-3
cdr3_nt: TGTGCCTGGAGTGTAACTGTGCCTGGAAACACCATATATTTT
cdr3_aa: CAWSVTVPGNTIYF

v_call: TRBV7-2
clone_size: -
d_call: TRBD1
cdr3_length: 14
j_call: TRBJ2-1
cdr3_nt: TGTGCCAGCAGCTTAAAGGGCAGGGGGTACGAGCAGTTCTTC
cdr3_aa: CASSLKGRGYEQFF

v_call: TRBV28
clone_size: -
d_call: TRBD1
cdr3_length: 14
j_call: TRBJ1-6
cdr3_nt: TGTGCCAGCAGGCGGACAGGAATGGGTTCACCCCTCCACTTT
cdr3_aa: CASRRTGMGSPLHF

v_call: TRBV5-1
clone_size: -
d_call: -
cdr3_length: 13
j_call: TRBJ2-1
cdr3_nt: TGCGCCAGCAGCTTGGGGACTAACAATGAGCAGTTCTTC
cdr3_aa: CASSLGTNNEQFF

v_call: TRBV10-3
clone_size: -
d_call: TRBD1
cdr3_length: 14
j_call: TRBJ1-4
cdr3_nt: TGTGCCATCAGTGCGGGGACAGGGGGGGAAAAACTGTTTTTT
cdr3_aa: CAISAGTGGEKLFF

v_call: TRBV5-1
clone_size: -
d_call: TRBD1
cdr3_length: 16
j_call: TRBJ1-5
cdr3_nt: TGCGCCAGCAGCTTCGCTGACAGGGGCGACAATCAGCCCCAGCATTTT
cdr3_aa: CASSFADRGDNQPQHF

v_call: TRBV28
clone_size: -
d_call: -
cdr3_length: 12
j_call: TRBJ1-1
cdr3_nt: TGTGCCAGCAGCTTTCTGAACACTGAAGCTTTCTTT
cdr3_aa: CASSFLNTEAFF

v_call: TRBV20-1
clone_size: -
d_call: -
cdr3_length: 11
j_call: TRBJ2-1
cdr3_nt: TGCAGTGCTAGGGAGGACGGTGAGCAGTTCTTC
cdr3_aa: CSAREDGEQFF

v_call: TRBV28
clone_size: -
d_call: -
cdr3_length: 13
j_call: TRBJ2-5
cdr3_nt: TGTGCCAGCAGTTCCGATGGTGAGGAGACCCAGTACTTC
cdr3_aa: CASSSDGEETQYF

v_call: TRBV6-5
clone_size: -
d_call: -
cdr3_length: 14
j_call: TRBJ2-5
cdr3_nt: TGTGCCAGCAGTTATGGCCCCAGGCAAGAGACCCAGTACTTC
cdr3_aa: CASSYGPRQETQYF

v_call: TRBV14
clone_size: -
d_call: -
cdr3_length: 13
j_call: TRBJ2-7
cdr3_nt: TGTGCCAGCAGCCCATCCCGGGGTAACGAGCAGTACTTC
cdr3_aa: CASSPSRGNEQYF

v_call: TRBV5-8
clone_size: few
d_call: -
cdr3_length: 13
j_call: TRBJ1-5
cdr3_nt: TGTGCCAGCAGCTTGGACGGGAATCAGCCCCAGCATTTT
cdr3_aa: CASSLDGNQPQHF

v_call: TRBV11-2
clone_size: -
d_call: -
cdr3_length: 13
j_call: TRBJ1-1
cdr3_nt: TGTGCCAGCAGGTGGGGACAAAACACTGAAGCTTTCTTT
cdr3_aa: CASRWGQNTEAFF

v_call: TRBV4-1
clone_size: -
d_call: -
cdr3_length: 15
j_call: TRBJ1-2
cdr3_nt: TGCGCCAGCAGCCAAGACAGCGCAGCTAACTATGGCTACACCTTC
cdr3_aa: CASSQDSAANYGYTF

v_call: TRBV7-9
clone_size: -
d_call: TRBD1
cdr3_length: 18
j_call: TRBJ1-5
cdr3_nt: TGTGCCAGCAGCTTAGGGACAACCGGGACAGGTAGCAATCAGCCCCAGCATTTT
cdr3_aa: CASSLGTTGTGSNQPQHF

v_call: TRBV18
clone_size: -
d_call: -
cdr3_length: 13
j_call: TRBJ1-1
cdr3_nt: TGTGCCAGCTCGCCGACAACGAACACTGAAGCTTTCTTT
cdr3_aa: CASSPTTNTEAFF

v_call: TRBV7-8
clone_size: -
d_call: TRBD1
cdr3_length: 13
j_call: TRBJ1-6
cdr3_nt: TGTGCCAGCAGTACGACAGGGGAATCACCCCTCCACTTT
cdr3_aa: CASSTTGESPLHF

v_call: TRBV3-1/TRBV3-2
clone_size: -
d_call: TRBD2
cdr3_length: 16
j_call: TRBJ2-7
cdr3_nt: TGTGCCAGCAGCCAAGCTCTCGGCGGGGGGGCTGTCGAGCAGTACTTC
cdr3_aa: CASSQALGGGAVEQYF

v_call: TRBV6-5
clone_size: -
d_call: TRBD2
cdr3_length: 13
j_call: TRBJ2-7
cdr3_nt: TGTGCCAGCAGGAGCGGGGGTACCTACGAGCAGTACTTC
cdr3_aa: CASRSGGTYEQYF

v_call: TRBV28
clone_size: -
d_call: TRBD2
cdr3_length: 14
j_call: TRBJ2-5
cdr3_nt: TGTGCCAGCAGTGTAGCGGGGCTAAAAGAGACCCAGTACTTC
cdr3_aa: CASSVAGLKETQYF

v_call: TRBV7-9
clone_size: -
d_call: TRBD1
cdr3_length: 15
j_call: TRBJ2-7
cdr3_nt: TGTGCCAGCAGCGCTGGGACAGGGGGGCCCTACGAGCAGTACTTC
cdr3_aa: CASSAGTGGPYEQYF

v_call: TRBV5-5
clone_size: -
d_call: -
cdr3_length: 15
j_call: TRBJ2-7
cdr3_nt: TGTGCCAGCAGCTTGGGCCCAGGCCGCTCCTACGAGCAGTACTTC
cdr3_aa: CASSLGPGRSYEQYF